A single sample gave rise to the 13 T cell receptor beta chains below, sequenced in a study of blood T cell repertoires in COVID-19. Libraries were prepared by immunoSEQ multiplex PCR; TCRdb keeps only in-frame clonotypes and omits some of them. Of 300,000 to 350,000 clones in the sample, around four fifths are singletons; the top ten hold around 3%. The sequenced sample was peripheral blood. Receptors were obtained from a man in his thirties or forties with active or convalescent COVID-19.

The rearrangement uses TRBV11-3 and TRBJ2-1, with 8 bases identical to TRBD2. In germline, CDR1 is SGHNT, CDR2 YENEEA. V dropped 3 bases and J dropped 4; count of bases not matched to a gene: 2. The CDR3 length is 14 residues. CDR3 residues: CASSLSGGYNEQFF. The CDR3 DNA reads TGTGCCAGCAGCTTGTCGGGAGGGTACAATGAGCAGTTCTTC.

This clone was seen a single time. The gene calls are TRBV27 and TRBJ2-2; 8 bases map to TRBD1. Germline V gene sequence: CDR1 MNHEY, CDR2 SMNVEV (reference sequence). V was pared by 5 bases and J by 3 bases, with 5 bases of the junction left unmatched. The CDR3 spans 15 residues. The CDR3 spells CASSPTGDHTGELFF. CDR3 coding DNA: TGTGCCAGCAGTCCGACAGGGGACCACACCGGGGAGCTGTTTTTT.

This clone was observed a single time. The rearrangement joins TRBV29-1 to TRBJ2-1, with D perhaps TRBD2 (6 bases). CDR1 is SQVTM and CDR2 is ANQGSEA in the germline V gene. V was shortened by 7 bases and J by 5 bases, with 15 bases between the two germline ends. The CDR3 contains 13 residues. The CDR3 DNA follows: TGCAGCGGCCGCGGAGGGGTGGACAATGAGCAGTTCTTC. This gives the protein CSGRGGVDNEQFF.

CDR3 sequence reads: CATSDLAGTKNTGELFF. CDR3 DNA sequence: TGTGCCACCAGTGATTTAGCCGGGACAAAGAACACCGGGGAGCTGTTTTTT. This chain joins TRBV24-1 and TRBJ2-2, with D maybe TRBD1 (6 bases). The V and J ends lost 1 base and 1 base respectively, with 12 bases between them. Per germline, CDR1 KGHDR and CDR2 SFDVKD. This CDR3 spans 17 amino acids.

This chain connects TRBV11-2 to TRBJ2-5, with D possibly matching TRBD2 (6 bases). Between the trimmed V and J ends, which lost 5 bases and 7 bases, there was a span of 17 bases. CDR1 is SGHAT, CDR2 FQNNGV, per germline. The CDR3 sequence is 14 residues long. DNA for the CDR3: TGTGCCAGCAGCGCACTTCGGGGGAAAATGACCCAGTACTTC. Encoded protein: CASSALRGKMTQYF.

The chain carries TRBV29-1 and TRBJ1-2; D is unclear. The CDR3 sequence is 11 residues long. Per germline, CDR1 SQVTM and CDR2 ANQGSEA. Trimming took off 6 bases at V and 7 bases at J, with 12 bases between the two ends. The chain's CDR3 is CSVREGSGYTF. The CDR3 DNA sequence: TGCAGCGTCCGTGAGGGATCTGGCTACACCTTC.

The chain links TRBV4-3 to TRBJ1-3; D is ambiguous. CDR1 and CDR2 from the germline V gene are LGHNA and YSLEER. V dropped 2 bases and J dropped 1 base, with 15 bases sitting between them. The CDR3 contains 17 residues. The chain's CDR3 is CASSQQPGGISGNTIYF. CDR3 bases: TGCGCCAGCAGCCAACAACCGGGAGGGATTTCTGGAAACACCATATATTTT.

CDR3 amino acids: CASSRALGRGANVLTF. DNA for the CDR3: TGTGCCAGTAGTAGGGCACTCGGTCGGGGGGCCAACGTCCTGACTTTC. The rearrangement links TRBV19 to TRBJ2-6; no reliable D call. Germline CDR1 LNHDA, CDR2 SQIVND (reference sequence). V lost 4 bases to trimming and J lost 4 bases, with 14 bases between them. This CDR3 contains 16 residues.

This chain uses TRBV6-2 or TRBV6-3 with TRBJ2-7; 7 bases line up with TRBD2. CDR3 length equals 17 residues. CDR1 MNHEY and CDR2 SVGEGT come from the germline V gene. With V trimmed by 3 bases and J by 1 base, 12 bases remained unmatched. CDR3 loop: CASSYEVSSGISYEQYF. The CDR3 DNA follows: TGTGCCAGCAGTTATGAAGTGTCTAGCGGAATATCCTACGAGCAGTACTTC.

The V call is TRBV19, the J call TRBJ2-1; 10 bases match TRBD2. J gave up 2 bases and V 6 bases, and 10 bases lay outside the gene matches. In germline, CDR1 is LNHDA, CDR2 SQIVND (reference sequence). CDR3 length equals 17 residues. The DNA for the CDR3 is TGTGCCAGTAGCCCCTCTATAGCGGGGGGAACCTACAATGAGCAGTTCTTC. Translated, it gives CASSPSIAGGTYNEQFF.

The CDR3 loop reads CASSLVRQWQGESETQYF. CDR3 in DNA: TGCGCCAGCAGCTTGGTTCGGCAATGGCAGGGGGAGTCGGAAACCCAGTACTTC. The chain uses TRBV5-1 and TRBJ2-5, with 7 bases aligning to TRBD1. The V gene's germline CDR1 is SGHRS and CDR2 YFSETQ. This CDR3 region has 18 residues. The V gene end was trimmed by 0 bases and the J gene end by 8 bases; junction bases not matched to a gene: 19.

The chain couples TRBV25-1 to TRBJ1-2, with D unresolved. CDR3 length: 12 amino acids. Germline CDR1 is MGHDK and CDR2 is SYGVNS. Trimming cost V 7 bases and J 6 bases, with 12 bases left between them. CDR3 amino acids: CASTAGGNGYTF. The CDR3 DNA reads as TGTGCCAGCACCGCAGGAGGGAATGGCTACACCTTC.

CDR3 nucleotide sequence: TGTGCCTGGAGTGTCTCCCTAGCCAAAAACATTCAGTACTTC. Residues: CAWSVSLAKNIQYF. The V gene is TRBV30, the J gene TRBJ2-4; no clear D. V was clipped by 0 bases and J by 0 bases, with 6 bases between them. CDR1 and CDR2 (germline): GTSNPN, SVGIG (reference sequence). CDR3 length: 14 residues.